This T cell receptor beta chain was identified during a study of CD8+ T cells in alopecia areata. Study overall: By percentage of affected scalp area, the severity of treated patients was scored. Study outcomes and limitations: Amid tofacitinib therapy, many expanded lesional clones stayed present in scalp and blood. Uncertain still, given a single nonresponder, is whether baseline CD8+ expansion links to response.

Extracted RNA was reverse transcribed into cDNA, the sequencing template. Some clones are missing from TCRdb's copy, which holds only in-frame ones; the method was immunoSEQ multiplex PCR. In the table there are 200,000 to 250,000 clones, around three fifths of which are singletons. The treatment denotes: oral pan-JAK inhibitor, 5-10 mg twice daily. CDR3 size: 12 residues. Germline CDR1 and CDR2: LNHNV and YYDKDF (reference sequence). The ends were cut back, 4 bases at V and 6 bases at J, with 7 bases in the middle. Regarding this clone: Its matching antigen is unknown.

The starting material was CD4+ T cells sorted from blood, obtained at week 4, from a patient treated with tofacitinib. The sequence derives from a human donor with alopecia areata. The chain carries TRBV15 and TRBJ2-4, with a weak D call TRBD2 (6 bases). The DNA of the CDR3 is TGTGCCACCAGCACGGGGGTAAACATTCAGTACTTC. Translated: CATSTGVNIQYF. The whole variable domain, remainder taken from reference TRBV15 and TRBJ2-4, is DAMVIQNPRYQVTQFGKPVTLSCSQTLNHNVMYWYQQKSSQAPKLLFHYYDKDFNNEADTPDNFQSRRPNTSFCFLDIRSPGLGDTAMYLCATSTGVNIQYFGAGTRLSVL.